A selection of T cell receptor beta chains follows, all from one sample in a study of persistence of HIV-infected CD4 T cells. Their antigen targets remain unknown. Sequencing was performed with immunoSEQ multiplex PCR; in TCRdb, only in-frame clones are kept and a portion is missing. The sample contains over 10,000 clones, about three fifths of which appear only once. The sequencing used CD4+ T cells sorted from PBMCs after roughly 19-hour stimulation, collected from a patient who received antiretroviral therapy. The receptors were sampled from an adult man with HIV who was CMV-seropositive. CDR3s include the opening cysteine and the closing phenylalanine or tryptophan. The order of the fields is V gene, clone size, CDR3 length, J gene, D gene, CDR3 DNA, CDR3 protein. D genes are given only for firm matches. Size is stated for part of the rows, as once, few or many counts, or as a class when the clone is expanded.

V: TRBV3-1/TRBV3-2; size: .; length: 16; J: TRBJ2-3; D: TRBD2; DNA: TGTGCCAGCAGCTCCCGGATAGCGGGGAGCACAGATACGCAGTATTTT; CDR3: CASSSRIAGSTDTQYF
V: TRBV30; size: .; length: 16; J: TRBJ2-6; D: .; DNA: TGTGCCTGGAGTGCCTCCAGCAAGACTGGGGCCAACGTCCTGACTTTC; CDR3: CAWSASSKTGANVLTF
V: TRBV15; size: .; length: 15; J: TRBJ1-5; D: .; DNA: TGTGCCACCAGCAGAGGGTTCAGTAGCAATCAGCCCCAGCATTTT; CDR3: CATSRGFSSNQPQHF
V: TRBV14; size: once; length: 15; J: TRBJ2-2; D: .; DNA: TGTGCCAGCAGCGAGGGGCGGGGCCGCACCGGGGAGCTGTTTTTT; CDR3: CASSEGRGRTGELFF
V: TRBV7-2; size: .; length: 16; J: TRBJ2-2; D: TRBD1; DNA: TGTGCCAGCAGCCCCCACCGGACAGGGAGCACCGGGGAGCTGTTTTTT; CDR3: CASSPHRTGSTGELFF
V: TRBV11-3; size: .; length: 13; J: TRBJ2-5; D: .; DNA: TGTGCCAGCAGCTTAGATCGGAAGGAGACCCAGTACTTC; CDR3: CASSLDRKETQYF
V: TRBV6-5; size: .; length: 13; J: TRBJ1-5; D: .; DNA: TGTGCCAGCAGTTACGGACCCAATCAGCCCCAGCATTTT; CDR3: CASSYGPNQPQHF
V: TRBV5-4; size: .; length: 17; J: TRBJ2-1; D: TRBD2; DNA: TGTGCCAGCAGCTCACCACTAGCGGGAAGATTCTACAATGAGCAGTTCTTC; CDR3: CASSSPLAGRFYNEQFF
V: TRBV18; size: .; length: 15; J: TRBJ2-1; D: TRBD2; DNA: TGTGCCAGCTCACCATTCAGACTAGCGGACAATGAGCAGTTCTTC; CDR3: CASSPFRLADNEQFF
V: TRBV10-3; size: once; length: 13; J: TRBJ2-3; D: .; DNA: TGTGCCAGTAGCGGCCAGAGCACAGATACGCAGTATTTT; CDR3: CASSGQSTDTQYF
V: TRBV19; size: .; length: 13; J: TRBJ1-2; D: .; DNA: TGTGCCAGTAGGAGTCCCGGGGTTTATGGCTACACCTTC; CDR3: CASRSPGVYGYTF
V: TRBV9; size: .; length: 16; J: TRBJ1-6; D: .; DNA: TGTGCCAGCAGCGTAGGGGGGGGCCAGGGGAATTCACCCCTCCACTTT; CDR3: CASSVGGGQGNSPLHF
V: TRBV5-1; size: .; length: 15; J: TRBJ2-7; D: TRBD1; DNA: TGCGCCAGCAGCCGTACCGGGACAGCCCAATACGAGCAGTACTTC; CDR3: CASSRTGTAQYEQYF
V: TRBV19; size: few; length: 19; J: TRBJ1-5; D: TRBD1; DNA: TGTGCCAGCCATCCATTGAGTGGACAGGGATTTATCCGCAATCAGCCCCAGCATTTT; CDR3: CASHPLSGQGFIRNQPQHF
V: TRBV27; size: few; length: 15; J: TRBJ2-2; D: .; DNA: TGTGCCAGCAGTTTGGCTAGCTTGAGCACCGGGGAGCTGTTTTTT; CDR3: CASSLASLSTGELFF
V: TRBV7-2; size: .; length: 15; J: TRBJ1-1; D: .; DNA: TGTGCCAGCAGCGCCGACCGGGCAGAGTGGGGTGAAGCTTTCTTT; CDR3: CASSADRAEWGEAFF
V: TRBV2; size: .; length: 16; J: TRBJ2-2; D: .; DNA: TGTGCCAGCAGGGACCACAGGGCATTGAACACCGGGGAGCTGTTTTTT; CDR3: CASRDHRALNTGELFF
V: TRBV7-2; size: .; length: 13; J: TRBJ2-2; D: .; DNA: TGTGCCAGCAGCTTAGCGCTGGGGGGGGAGCTGTTTTTT; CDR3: CASSLALGGELFF
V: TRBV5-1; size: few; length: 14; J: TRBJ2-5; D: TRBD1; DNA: TGCGCCAGCAGCGTACAGGGGGCGAGAGAGACCCAGTACTTC; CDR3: CASSVQGARETQYF
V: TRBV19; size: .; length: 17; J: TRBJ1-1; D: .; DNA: TGTGCCAGTATTAAAACTAGGCGGGGGGACGGAAACACTGAAGCTTTCTTT; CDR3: CASIKTRRGDGNTEAFF
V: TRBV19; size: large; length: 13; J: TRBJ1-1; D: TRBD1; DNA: TGTGCCAGTAGTATTGAAGGGGGCGTGTGGGCTTTCTTT; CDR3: CASSIEGGVWAFF
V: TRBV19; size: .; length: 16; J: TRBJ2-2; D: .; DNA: TGTGCCAGTAAACGCGCAGGCGGGGCAGACACCGGGGAGCTGTTTTTT; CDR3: CASKRAGGADTGELFF
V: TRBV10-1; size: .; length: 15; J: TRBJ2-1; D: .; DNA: TGCGCCAGCAGTGAGTCGAACAGGCCCTACAATGAGCAGTTCTTC; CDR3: CASSESNRPYNEQFF
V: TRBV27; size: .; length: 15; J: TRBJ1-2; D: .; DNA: TGTGCCAGCAGACAGTCCCCGGGCAGTCCGGGAGGCTACACCTTC; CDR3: CASRQSPGSPGGYTF
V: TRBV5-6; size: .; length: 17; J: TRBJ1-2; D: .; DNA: TGTGCCAGCAGCAAACCAAAGGGGGGGCCGGAGAACTATGGCTACACCTTC; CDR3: CASSKPKGGPENYGYTF
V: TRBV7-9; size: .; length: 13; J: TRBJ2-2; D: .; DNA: TGTGCCAGCAGACCCTCGGGTACCGGGGAGCTGTTTTTT; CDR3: CASRPSGTGELFF
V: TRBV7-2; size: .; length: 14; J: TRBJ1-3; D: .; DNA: TGTGCCAGCAGCTTGGACTACTCTGGAAACACCATATATTTT; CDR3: CASSLDYSGNTIYF
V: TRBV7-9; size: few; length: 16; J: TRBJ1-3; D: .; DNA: TGTGCCAGCAGCTTAGATGGGGCACGCTCTGGAAACACCATATATTTT; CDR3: CASSLDGARSGNTIYF
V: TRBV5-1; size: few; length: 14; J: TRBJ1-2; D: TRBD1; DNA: TGCGCCAGCAGCCGGGGACAGCCTAACTATGGCTACACCTTC; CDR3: CASSRGQPNYGYTF
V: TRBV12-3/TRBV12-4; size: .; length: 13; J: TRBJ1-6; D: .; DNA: TGTGCCAGCAGTTTGGTCGGGGGTTCACCCCTCCACTTT; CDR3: CASSLVGGSPLHF
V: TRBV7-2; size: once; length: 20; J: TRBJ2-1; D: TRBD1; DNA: TGTGCCAGCAGCTTAGCTTTTGGGACAGGGGGCTCCGTAGGTTACAATGAGCAGTTCTTC; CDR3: CASSLAFGTGGSVGYNEQFF
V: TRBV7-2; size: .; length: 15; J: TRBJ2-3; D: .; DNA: TGTGCCAGCAGCTTACAGCCGTGGGTCACAGATACGCAGTATTTT; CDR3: CASSLQPWVTDTQYF
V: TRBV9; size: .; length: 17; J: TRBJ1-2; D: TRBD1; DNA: TGTGCCAGCAGCGTTAGCGTGCTCGGAAAGGGGGCAAATGGCTACACCTTC; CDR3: CASSVSVLGKGANGYTF
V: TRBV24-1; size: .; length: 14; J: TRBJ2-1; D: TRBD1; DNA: TGTGCCACCGCCGACAGGGGTAACTACAATGAGCAGTTCTTC; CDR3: CATADRGNYNEQFF
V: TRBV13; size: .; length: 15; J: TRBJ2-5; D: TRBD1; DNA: TGTGCCAGCAGCACATCCACAGGGGGCCAAGAGACCCAGTACTTC; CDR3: CASSTSTGGQETQYF
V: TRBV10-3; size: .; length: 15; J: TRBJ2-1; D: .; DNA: TGTGCCATCAGCTCCAACCGCCAGGCTGACAATGAGCAGTTCTTC; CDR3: CAISSNRQADNEQFF
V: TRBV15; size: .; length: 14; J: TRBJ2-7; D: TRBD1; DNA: TGTGCCACAAAGGAAACAGGGGGCCCCTACGAGCAGTACTTC; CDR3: CATKETGGPYEQYF
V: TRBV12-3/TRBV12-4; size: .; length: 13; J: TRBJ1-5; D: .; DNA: TGTGCCAGCAGTAAGCTCAGCAATCAGCCCCAGCATTTT; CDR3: CASSKLSNQPQHF
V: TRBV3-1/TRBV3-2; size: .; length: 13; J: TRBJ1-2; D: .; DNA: TGTGCCAGCAGCTTGCGAGAGGGCTATGGCTACACCTTC; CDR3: CASSLREGYGYTF
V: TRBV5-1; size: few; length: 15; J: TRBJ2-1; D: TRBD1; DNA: TGCGCCAGCAGCTCGGGACAGGGGGCGAGGAATGAGCAGTTCTTC; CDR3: CASSSGQGARNEQFF
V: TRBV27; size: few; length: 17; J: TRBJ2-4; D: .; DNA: TGTGCCAGCAGTATCGGTACACGTTATAGCGGCAAAAACATTCAGTACTTC; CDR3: CASSIGTRYSGKNIQYF
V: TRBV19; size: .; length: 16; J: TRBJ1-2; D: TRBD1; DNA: TGTGCCAGTAGTACTCAAGGACAGGGAGGGAACTATGGCTACACCTTC; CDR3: CASSTQGQGGNYGYTF
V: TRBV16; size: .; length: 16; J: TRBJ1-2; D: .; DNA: TGTGCCAGCAGCCAAAATCCGGGACGGCTGAACTATGGCTACACCTTC; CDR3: CASSQNPGRLNYGYTF
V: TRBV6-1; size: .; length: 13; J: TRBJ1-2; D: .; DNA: TGTGCCAGCAGTGACCAACAGGGAAGCGGGTACACCTTC; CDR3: CASSDQQGSGYTF
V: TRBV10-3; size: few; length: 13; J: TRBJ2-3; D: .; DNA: TGTGCCATCATGACGGTTTCCACAGATACGCAGTATTTT; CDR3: CAIMTVSTDTQYF
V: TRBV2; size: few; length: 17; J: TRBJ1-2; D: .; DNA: TGTGCCAGCAGTGAAATGCCACGTCCCACCTCTTTCTATGGCTACACCTTC; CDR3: CASSEMPRPTSFYGYTF
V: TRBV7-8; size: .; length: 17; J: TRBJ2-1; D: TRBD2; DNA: TGTGCCAGCAGCTTAGCTCCTAGCGGGGGGGCATACAATGAGCAGTTCTTC; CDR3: CASSLAPSGGAYNEQFF
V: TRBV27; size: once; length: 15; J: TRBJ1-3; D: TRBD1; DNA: TGTGCCAGCAGTTTGACAGGGAGCTCTGGAAACACCATATATTTT; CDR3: CASSLTGSSGNTIYF
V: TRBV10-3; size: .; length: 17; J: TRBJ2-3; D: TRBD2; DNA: TGTGCCATCAGTGGGCAACCTACTAGCGGACTCACAGATACGCAGTATTTT; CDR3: CAISGQPTSGLTDTQYF
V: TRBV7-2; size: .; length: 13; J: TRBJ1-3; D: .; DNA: TGTGCCAGCAGCTTCCGGCGGGGAAACACCATATATTTT; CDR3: CASSFRRGNTIYF
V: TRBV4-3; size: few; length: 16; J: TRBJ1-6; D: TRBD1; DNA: TGCGCCAGCAGCCAGGAACTCCCGGGACAGGGGTCACCCCTCCACTTT; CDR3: CASSQELPGQGSPLHF
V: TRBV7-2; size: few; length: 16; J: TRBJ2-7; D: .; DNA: TGTGCCAGCAGCTTAGAAAGGACTCGGAGCTCCTACGAGCAGTACTTC; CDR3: CASSLERTRSSYEQYF
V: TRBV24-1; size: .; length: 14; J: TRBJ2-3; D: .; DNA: TGTGCCACCAGTGATCCAGCGGTTGTGGATACGCAGTATTTT; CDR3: CATSDPAVVDTQYF
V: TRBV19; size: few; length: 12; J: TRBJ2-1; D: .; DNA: TGTGCCAGTAGTATAAGGGATAGTGAGCAGTTCTTC; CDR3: CASSIRDSEQFF
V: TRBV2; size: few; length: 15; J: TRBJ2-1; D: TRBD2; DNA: TGTGCCAGCAGTCAAAGGGCTAGCGGGGGAGATGAGCAGTTCTTC; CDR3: CASSQRASGGDEQFF
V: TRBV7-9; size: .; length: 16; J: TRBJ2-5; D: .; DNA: TGTGCCAGCAGCCTAGACTCGGGTCAGGGGCAAGAGACCCAGTACTTC; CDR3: CASSLDSGQGQETQYF
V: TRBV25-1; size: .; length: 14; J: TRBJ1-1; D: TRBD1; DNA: TGTGCCAGCAGTGCTGCGGACAGGCGCAACGGCGCTTTCTTT; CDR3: CASSAADRRNGAFF
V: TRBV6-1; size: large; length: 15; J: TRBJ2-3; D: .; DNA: TGTGCCAGCAGTGACGACTTCCGTAGCACAGATACGCAGTATTTT; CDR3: CASSDDFRSTDTQYF